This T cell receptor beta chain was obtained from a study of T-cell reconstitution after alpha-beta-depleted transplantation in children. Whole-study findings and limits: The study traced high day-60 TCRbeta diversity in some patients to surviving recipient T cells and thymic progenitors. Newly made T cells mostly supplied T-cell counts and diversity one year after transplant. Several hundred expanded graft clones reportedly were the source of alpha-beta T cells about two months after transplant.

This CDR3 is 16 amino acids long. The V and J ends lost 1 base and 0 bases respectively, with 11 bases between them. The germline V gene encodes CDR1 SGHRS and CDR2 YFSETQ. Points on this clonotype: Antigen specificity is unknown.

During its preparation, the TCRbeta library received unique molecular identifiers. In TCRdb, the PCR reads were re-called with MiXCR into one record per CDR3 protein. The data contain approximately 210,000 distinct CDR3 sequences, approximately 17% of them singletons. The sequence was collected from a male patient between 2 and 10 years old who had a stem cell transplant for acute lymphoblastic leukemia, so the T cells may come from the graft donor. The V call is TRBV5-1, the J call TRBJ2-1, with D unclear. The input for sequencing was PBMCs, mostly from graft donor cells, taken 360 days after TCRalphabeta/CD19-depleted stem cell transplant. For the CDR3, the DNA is TGCGCCAGCAGCTTGCGGCCCAACCTCTCCTACAATGAGCAGTTCTTC. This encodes CASSLRPNLSYNEQFF.